The rows below give T cell receptor beta chains drawn from one sample of a study of blood T cell repertoires in COVID-19. Data came from immunoSEQ multiplex PCR; TCRdb stores just in-frame clones and leaves some out. The sample contains about 260,000 clones, about 85% of which appear only once. The source material was peripheral blood. The origin of the receptors is a woman in her forties or fifties who had recovered from COVID-19. CDR3s include the opening cysteine and the closing phenylalanine or tryptophan.

J	V	CDR3
TRBJ2-1	TRBV28	CASSLRGATNNEQFF
TRBJ2-3	TRBV2	CATPSGISTDTQYF
TRBJ1-1	TRBV9	CASSIGGILTEAFF
TRBJ2-7	TRBV6-2/TRBV6-3	CASSPQGIRDEQYF
TRBJ1-2	TRBV28	CASSPPGNGYTF
TRBJ1-1	TRBV18	CASSPKPQNTEAFF
TRBJ2-2	TRBV6-5	CASSYGGSRETGELFF
TRBJ2-1	TRBV6-6	CASSYLSGGPLQFF
TRBJ2-7	TRBV4-1	CASSPQAGHFYEQYF
TRBJ1-2	TRBV11-2	CASSLSIGGAGGGNYGYTF
TRBJ2-1	TRBV18	CASSAVVSSGAHNEQFF
TRBJ1-2	TRBV5-5	CASSLGRYGYTF
TRBJ2-1	TRBV7-9	CASRPAGLSSYNEQFF
TRBJ2-1	TRBV5-8	CASSLLAGGPLNEQFF
TRBJ2-1	TRBV5-8	CASSPRQGTPSALGYNEQFF
TRBJ1-2	TRBV5-1	CASSLASRGLDGYTF
TRBJ2-5	TRBV7-9	CASNHDGDRETQYF
TRBJ1-6	TRBV19	CASSASPGQRTPLHF
TRBJ2-7	TRBV2	CASSGQAYEQYF
TRBJ2-1	TRBV29-1	CSAERGFYNEQFF